This TCR beta chain stems from a study of technical replicates of blood from a few donors. This CDR3 region has 15 residues. Looked up from germline, CDR1 is MNHEY and CDR2 is SVGAGI. The V gene lost 4 bases and the J gene lost 0 bases, with 12 bases spanning the gap. Measured with immunoSEQ multiplex PCR; TCRdb has only the in-frame clones, and not every one. The sample has about 62,000 clones; 95% to 98% are singletons. The gene calls are TRBV6-5 and TRBJ1-2, with D unclear. The source material was T cells isolated from PBMCs. This receptor was obtained from a human donor in good health. The CDR3 region is CASSSPQASNYGYTF. The CDR3 bases are TGTGCCAGCAGTTCGCCGCAGGCCTCTAACTATGGCTACACCTTC.